A selection of T cell receptor beta chains follows, all from one sample in a study of T cell repertoires in cytomegalovirus infection. These TCRs are of unknown antigen specificity. TCRdb processed the reads anew with MiXCR; each CDR3 protein has one entry. The sample holds about 220,000 distinct CDR3 sequences, 35% to 40% seen once. The sequencing used CD8+ T cells from cultured PBMCs, collected from culture after CMV antigen stimulation. The receptors originated from a human donor in good health (CMV status not recorded). Some clones in this sample may be carry-over from other donors' samples. Each CDR3 is given without its conserved first and last residue. Fields, in order: J gene, clone size, V gene, CDR3 protein. Clone size is stated in some rows and not others, as once, few, many or a class when expanded.

TRBJ2-2 | few | TRBV25-1 | ASSDGQGTYTGELF
TRBJ2-7 | . | TRBV29-1 | SASRIETGGSFYEQY
TRBJ2-1 | many | TRBV7-8 | ASSLTTGLAGGRLYNEQF
TRBJ2-7 | . | TRBV5-8 | ASSLEWGLEQY
TRBJ2-7 | few | TRBV4-2 | ASSQREGAFYEQY
TRBJ2-1 | many | TRBV7-6 | ASSSGAGGYNEQF
TRBJ2-3 | few | TRBV12-3/TRBV12-4 | ASRGRADTQY
TRBJ2-1 | . | TRBV7-6 | ASSSVASGGFSYNEQF
TRBJ1-1 | few | TRBV28 | ASSFGGGNTEAF
TRBJ2-7 | . | TRBV29-1 | SVETPRDRGIEQY
TRBJ2-7 | many | TRBV7-6 | ASRRGSSSYEQY
TRBJ2-2 | . | TRBV6-1 | ASSGDRGMNTGELF
TRBJ1-2 | . | TRBV5-1 | ASSSQGPNYGYT
TRBJ2-2 | . | TRBV13 | ASSFGYRDLNTGELF
TRBJ1-2 | . | TRBV27 | ASTGTIGYGYT
TRBJ2-1 | few | TRBV7-8 | ASSPGLAGGLGYNEQF
TRBJ2-7 | few | TRBV7-6 | ASSPGQRSYEQY
TRBJ1-3 | . | TRBV20-1 | SATVPVGTTIY
TRBJ2-3 | . | TRBV27 | ASSSTASGRKDTQY
TRBJ2-7 | . | TRBV18 | ASSPGTRNGYEQY
TRBJ1-6 | . | TRBV19 | ASSPRDRYSPLH
TRBJ2-6 | . | TRBV7-3 | ATRGWDSSSGANVLT
TRBJ1-4 | . | TRBV11-2 | ASSPNDRFSEKLF